Listed here is a single TCR beta chain. Germline CDR1 ENHRY, CDR2 SYGVKD. V shed 4 bases and J 4 bases; nucleotides not matched to a gene: 6. The CDR3 consists of 14 residues. Among the patients, none had received any treatment before thyroid surgery. The data are from a study of metastatic and nonmetastatic thyroid tumors. How the authors handled the data: A distant-metastasis classifier for papillary thyroid cancer was built using CDR3 differences across clinicopathological groups. TCRdb reprocessed the PCR reads using MiXCR. TCRdb's processing, not the authors', yielded these V and J calls. Of around 16,000 clones listed, 27% are singletons.

The chain joins TRBV10-3 to TRBJ2-7, with 8 bases lining up with TRBD1. Sequenced material: adjacent normal tissue. The TCR sequence derives from a female donor with papillary thyroid cancer or a benign thyroid nodule (not recorded which). Some clones in this sample may be carry-over from other donors' samples. The CDR3 here is CAISGPGGNYEQYF. CDR3 nucleotide sequence: TGTGCCATCAGTGGCCCAGGGGGCAATTACGAGCAGTACTTC.